The clone carrying this T cell receptor beta chain was detected many times. V was clipped by 4 bases and J by 7 bases, with 14 bases between them. The germline V gene has CDR1 SGDLS and CDR2 YYNGEE. The CDR3 spans 13 residues. TCR beta CDR3 regions were amplified from RNA. The study used the HTBI primer set for a first-round RT-PCR of the TCR CDR3. A single record per CDR3 protein comes from TCRdb applying MiXCR to the multiplex PCR reads. The sample has over 450,000 distinct CDR3 sequences, approximately 15% seen once. The data stem from a study of T cells in Graves' hyperthyroidism and ophthalmopathy. Based on clinical symptoms, serum thyroxine and TRAb, thyroid ultrasound and orbital computed tomography, diagnoses were reached.

The genes are TRBV9 and TRBJ1-1; D is uncertain. The clonotype originates from a young woman with Graves' hyperthyroidism. Sequenced input: blood. CDR3 sequence (DNA): TGTGCCAGCAGCCCCCGATTGCTACATGAAGCTTTCTTT. It translates to CASSPRLLHEAFF. The whole variable domain, filled in from reference TRBV9 and TRBJ1-1, reads DSGVTQTPKHLITATGQRVTLRCSPRSGDLSVYWYQQSLDQGLQFLIQYYNGEERAKGNILERFSAQQFPDLHSELNLSSLELGDSALYFCASSPRLLHEAFFGQGTRLTVV.